This T cell receptor beta chain comes out of a study of blood T cell repertoires in COVID-19. Across the study: Acute and convalescent COVID-19 samples came from the United States, Italy and Spain. T cells, B-cell-depleted T cells, or PBMCs supplied cDNA or gDNA.

Original processing methods: For nucleated cells, counts were estimated from reference gene primer amplification. The data were produced by immunoSEQ multiplex PCR, yet TCRdb's version contains in-frame clones alone and is incomplete. The V and J calls and clone size are taken from that table; D and trimming were inferred from the DNA. The top ten clones hold about 7.1% of a sample with 350,000 to 450,000 clones, approximately 86% of them seen once. Seattle cases were enrolled at active infection and followed longitudinally. The specimen was peripheral blood. The origin of this receptor is a woman aged 60-75 years with COVID-19, enrolled during active disease.

DNA of the CDR3: TGTGCCATCAGGTTTGGAACGGTTGACATGAACACTGAAGCTTTCTTT. Encoded protein: CAIRFGTVDMNTEAFF. The V gene is TRBV10-3, the J gene TRBJ1-1, with D unresolved. V was shortened by 6 bases and J by 0 bases, with 17 bases between the two germline ends. The CDR3 length is 16 residues. Germline CDR1 and CDR2: ENHRY and SYGVKD.